The next 8 T cell receptor beta chains were all read from a single sample in a study of T cell responses to AZD1222 COVID-19 vaccine. Assay: immunoSEQ multiplex PCR; the TCRdb copy retains only in-frame clones and omits some. This table has approximately 65,000 clones, almost 90% appearing once. The sample consisted of peripheral blood, taken on day 0 of AZD1222 vaccination. The receptor source for this set is an adult in good health.

In DNA form, the CDR3 reads TGTGCCAGCAGTTTACGGGGCTACGAGCAGTACTTC. Translation: CASSLRGYEQYF. The V call is TRBV12-3 or TRBV12-4, the J call TRBJ2-7; perhaps TRBD2 as D (5 bases). This CDR3 has 12 amino acids. With 2 bases removed from V and 3 bases from J, the gap between germline ends came to 5 bases.

V gene TRBV5-1 combines with J gene TRBJ1-2, with 10 bases aligning to TRBD1. The V and J ends lost 4 bases and 8 bases, in that order; junction bases with no gene match: 11. The germline V gene encodes CDR1 SGHRS and CDR2 YFSETQ. The CDR3 extends over 15 amino acids. CDR3 DNA sequence: TGCGCCAGCAGCCAGCGGACAGGGGGTTTGGAGGGCTACACCTTC. Translated, it gives CASSQRTGGLEGYTF.

The gene calls are TRBV27 and TRBJ2-1; possible D gene TRBD2, 6 bases. Trimming removed 2 bases at V and 2 bases at J, with 10 bases between. The V gene's germline CDR1 is MNHEY and CDR2 SMNVEV (reference sequence). CDR3 size: 15 residues. The CDR3 is CASSLNTSPYNEQFF. The CDR3 DNA follows: TGTGCCAGCAGTTTAAATACTAGCCCCTACAATGAGCAGTTCTTC.

About this clone: The identical CDR3 is also encoded by other nucleotide sequences in the sample. The genes are TRBV5-1 and TRBJ1-2, with D maybe TRBD1 (5 bases). In germline, CDR1 is SGHRS, CDR2 YFSETQ. The CDR3 consists of 13 residues. V was pared by 0 bases and J by 6 bases, with 9 bases between. This CDR3 reads CASSLGWGDGYTF. The CDR3 DNA follows: TGCGCCAGCAGCTTGGGGTGGGGGGATGGCTACACCTTC.

This chain uses TRBV25-1 with TRBJ2-3; D gene ambiguous. The length of the CDR3 is 11 residues. The V end was cut by 4 bases, the J end by 3 bases, with 2 bases between. Germline-derived CDR1 and CDR2 are MGHDK and SYGVNS. The CDR3 protein is CASSVTDTQYF. DNA for the CDR3: TGTGCCAGCAGTGTTACAGATACGCAGTATTTT.

J is TRBJ2-5 and V is TRBV6-5; no reliable D call. V was clipped by 4 bases and J by 4 bases, with 10 bases between them. The CDR3 spans 13 residues. The V gene's germline CDR1 is MNHEY and CDR2 SVGAGI. CDR3 protein: CASSSRRAETQYF. The CDR3 nucleotides are TGTGCCAGCAGTTCCCGGCGCGCAGAGACCCAGTACTTC.

This clone was detected a few times. The J gene is TRBJ1-2, the V gene TRBV7-9; weak D call: TRBD1 (5 bases). Looked up from germline, CDR1 is SEHNR and CDR2 is FQNEAQ (reference sequence). Trimming cost V 4 bases and J 6 bases, with 12 bases left between them. The CDR3 is 13 residues long. CDR3 in DNA: TGTGCCAGCAGCTATGACACGGGGCATGGCTACACCTTC. Translated, it gives CASSYDTGHGYTF.

The chain is built from TRBV4-1 and TRBJ2-4; D may correspond to TRBD1 or TRBD2 (5 bases each). The length of the CDR3 is 15 residues. Trimming took off 1 base at V and 8 bases at J, with 15 bases between the two ends. Germline-derived CDR1 and CDR2 are MGHRA and YSYEKL. The CDR3 DNA follows: TGCGCCAGCAGCCAAGGGGACCCCCGGGGCCACATTCAGTACTTC. The encoded protein is CASSQGDPRGHIQYF.